This is a list of T cell receptor beta chains from one sample in a study of beta chain features in type 1 diabetes. Assay used: immunoSEQ multiplex PCR; TCRdb lists only in-frame clones, some missing. The table lists fewer than 200,000 clones, 9% to 12% of them singletons. The material sequenced was central memory CD4+ T cells from blood. The receptor source for this set is a man in his thirties or forties with type 1 diabetes. Each CDR3 is given with its conserved first and last residue. D genes are given only for firm matches. The listing skips clone size in some rows; elsewhere it reads once, few, many or a size class.

>TRBD2|TRBJ2-2|TRBV2|.
CASSEHTSGFTGELFF
TGTGCCAGCAGTGAGCATACTAGCGGGTTTACCGGGGAGCTGTTTTTT
>TRBD2|TRBJ2-1|TRBV11-2|.
CASSATSGTSQFF
TGTGCCAGCAGCGCGACTAGCGGGACCTCACAGTTCTTC
>.|TRBJ1-2|TRBV4-1|.
CASSQDDRADYGYTF
TGCGCCAGCAGCCAAGACGACAGAGCTGACTATGGCTACACCTTC
>.|TRBJ1-2|TRBV20-1|few
CSRPGTYGYTF
TGCAGCCGGCCGGGAACCTATGGCTACACCTTC
>TRBD1|TRBJ1-2|TRBV7-9|few
CASSLATGQGHYTF
TGTGCCAGCAGCTTAGCGACCGGACAGGGGCACTACACCTTC
>TRBD1|TRBJ2-7|TRBV20-1|.
CSAQQGYEQYF
TGCAGTGCCCAACAGGGGTACGAGCAGTACTTC
>.|TRBJ2-3|TRBV18|.
CASSAGSLWDTQYF
TGTGCCAGCTCTGCCGGGTCCCTTTGGGATACGCAGTATTTT
>TRBD2|TRBJ2-1|TRBV4-2|few
CASSQEGTSGGSEQFF
TGTGCCAGCAGCCAAGAAGGGACTAGCGGGGGGAGTGAGCAGTTCTTC
>.|TRBJ1-2|TRBV6-5|few
CASSTLGGGYGYTF
TGTGCCAGCAGTACCCTTGGCGGGGGCTATGGCTACACCTTC
>TRBD1|TRBJ2-3|TRBV4-3|few
CASSQSRQGTDTQYF
TGCGCCAGCAGCCAATCTAGACAGGGTACAGATACGCAGTATTTT
>.|TRBJ2-1|TRBV7-6|few
CASSTEEYNEQFF
TGTGCCAGCAGCACAGAAGAGTACAATGAGCAGTTCTTC
>TRBD2|TRBJ2-1|TRBV29-1|many
CSVSGRAGDEQFF
TGCAGCGTTAGCGGGAGGGCCGGGGATGAGCAGTTCTTC
>TRBD1|TRBJ1-2|TRBV28|.
CASSLIRGRDTF
TGTGCCAGCAGTTTAATCAGGGGGCGAGATACCTTC